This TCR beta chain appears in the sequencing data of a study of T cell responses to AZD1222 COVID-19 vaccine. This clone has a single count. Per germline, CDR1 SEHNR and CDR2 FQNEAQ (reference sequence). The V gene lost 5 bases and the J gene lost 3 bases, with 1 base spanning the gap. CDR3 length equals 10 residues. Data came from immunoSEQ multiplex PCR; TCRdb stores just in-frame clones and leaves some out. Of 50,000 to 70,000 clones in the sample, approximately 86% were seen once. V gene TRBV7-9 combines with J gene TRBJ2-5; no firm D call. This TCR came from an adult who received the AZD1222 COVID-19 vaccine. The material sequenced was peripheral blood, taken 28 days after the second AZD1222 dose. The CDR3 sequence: CASSEETQYF. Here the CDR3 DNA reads TGTGCCAGCAGCGAAGAGACCCAGTACTTC.